This T cell receptor (beta chain) was recorded in a study of cytomegalovirus exposure and HLA in healthy donors. The study's findings and limits: A later analysis showed HLA-associated TCR beta chains outstripping equally common others in clonal expansion. Earlier findings revealed that most TCR beta V segments proved productive either about 87% or about 30% of the time.

PCR used 60 Vbeta primers and 13 Jbeta primers. Assay used: immunoSEQ multiplex PCR; TCRdb lists only in-frame clones, some missing. The sample yields roughly 84,000 clones, around 80% seen once. Nobody wrote down the CMV serostatus of this donor. A word on this clone: Antigen specificity is unknown.

The clonotype was recovered from a human donor in good health. The material sequenced was PBMCs.

The CDR3 DNA follows: TGTGCCAGCAGCTCCCGGGGAGGAACTGAAGCTTTCTTT. Translating it yields CASSSRGGTEAFF. J is TRBJ1-1 and V is TRBV9; D is undetermined. Trimming stripped 4 bases from V and 5 bases from J, with 12 bases between. The germline V gene encodes CDR1 SGDLS and CDR2 YYNGEE. The CDR3 covers 13 residues.